This TCR beta chain was sequenced during a study of blood T cell repertoires in COVID-19. Study at large: The origin of the acute and convalescent COVID-19 samples was the United States, Italy and Spain. The cDNA or gDNA used as material had been derived from T cells, B-cell-depleted T cells, or PBMCs.

Methods used by the authors: Amplification from reference gene primers served as the basis for estimated nucleated cell counts. Generated by immunoSEQ multiplex PCR, the TCRdb table keeps only in-frame clones and is missing some. D and trimming were read from the DNA, whereas the V and J calls and clone size are those reported in that table. This sample has roughly 350,000 clones, with roughly 90% found just once. V gave up 5 bases and J gave up 3 bases, with 13 bases separating them. CDR3 length: 14 residues. CDR1 and CDR2 (germline): MNHNY, SVGAGI (reference sequence). The source of this sequence is a woman aged 45-65 years with active or convalescent COVID-19. V is TRBV6-6 and J is TRBJ1-1; the D is unclear. The sample taken for sequencing was peripheral blood. CDR3 nucleotides: TGTGCCAGCAGTCGCCCACGGGATTACACTGAAGCTTTCTTT. Translated, it gives CASSRPRDYTEAFF.